The clone carrying this TCR beta chain was picked up a small number of times. Germline loops: CDR1 SGDLS, CDR2 YYNGEE. The CDR3 consists of 15 residues. Deletions cut 4 bases from V and 4 bases from J, with 15 bases between. The protocol was immunoSEQ multiplex PCR, while the TCRdb copy is restricted to in-frame clones and leaves out a portion. Of about 160,000 clones in the sample, approximately 90% are singletons; the top ten hold approximately 1.4%. The data originate from a study of T cell responses to AZD1222 COVID-19 vaccine. This sequence was found in an adult in good health. V is TRBV9 and J is TRBJ1-3, with a weak D call TRBD1 (6 bases). The source material was peripheral blood, sampled on day 0 of AZD1222 vaccination. As DNA, the CDR3 is TGTGCCAGCAGCTTAGCCACAGGGTGGGGAAACACCATATATTTT. Translating it yields CASSLATGWGNTIYF.